This TCR beta chain was recovered during a study of cytomegalovirus exposure and HLA in healthy donors. Looking at the study overall: Samples from HLA-typed donors yielded about 85 million unique TCRs in an early data release. Study-level points and caveats: Available immune exposure information covered CMV serostatus only.

Amplification used 60 Vbeta primers and 13 Jbeta primers. In the original analysis: Counted up in a later analysis, unique TCR beta chains came to about 83 million, with about 9.9 million shared. Assay: immunoSEQ multiplex PCR; the TCRdb copy retains only in-frame clones and omits some. D and trimming come from the DNA, and the V and J calls and clone size come from that table. The table has roughly 190,000 clones, approximately 78% seen once. Concerning this clone: Its antigen is not known.

Participants comprised healthy donors of bone marrow. The TCR originated in a woman aged 18-29 years in good health and CMV-seronegative. Specimen: PBMCs.

CDR3 sequence reads: CASSYSGQGDTEAFF. The CDR3 DNA reads as TGTGCCAGCAGTTACTCGGGACAGGGGGACACTGAAGCTTTCTTT. This chain links TRBV6-5 with TRBJ1-1; 11 bases align to TRBD1. CDR1 MNHEY and CDR2 SVGAGI come from the germline V gene. This CDR3 region has 15 residues. V shed 0 bases, J shed 3 bases, and the junction held 0 bases outside the gene matches.